Listed below are T cell receptor beta chains from one sample, sequenced in a study of Graves' ophthalmopathy and Graves' hyperthyroidism. TCRdb reprocessed the multiplex PCR reads with MiXCR, giving one entry per CDR3 protein. The sample yields about 550,000 distinct CDR3 sequences, approximately 35% seen once. Sample: peripheral blood or thyroid tissue (not recorded which). The origin of the receptors is an adult man with Graves' hyperthyroidism. Both conserved end residues are part of each CDR3. A D gene is named only where the DNA matches it firmly. Clone size is shown for a subset of rows, as once, few, many or a class of expanded clone.

D gene | J gene | clone size | V gene | CDR3 protein | CDR3 DNA
- | TRBJ2-5 | - | TRBV29-1 | CSLEGRDQETQYF | TGCAGCTTAGAAGGACGGGACCAAGAGACCCAGTACTTC
- | TRBJ1-5 | - | TRBV5-1 | CASSPAGGAEQPQHF | TGCGCCAGCAGCCCGGCTGGGGGGGCTGAGCAGCCCCAGCATTTT
TRBD1 | TRBJ2-5 | - | TRBV15 | CATQRDRAGGTQYF | TGTGCCACCCAGCGGGACAGGGCGGGTGGGACCCAGTACTTC
- | TRBJ1-1 | many | TRBV7-2 | CASSLEGRNTEAFF | TGCGCCAGCAGCTTGGAGGGTAGGAACACTGAAGCTTTCTTT
TRBD1 | TRBJ1-3 | - | TRBV2 | CASSQTGQGAGNTIYF | TGTGCCAGCAGTCAGACGGGACAGGGGGCTGGAAACACCATATATTTT
TRBD1 | TRBJ2-7 | - | TRBV20-1 | CSAPRQGDDGEQYF | TGCAGTGCTCCTCGACAGGGGGATGACGGGGAGCAGTACTTC
TRBD1 | TRBJ1-6 | few | TRBV12-3/TRBV12-4 | CASSLNHRGSSYNSPLHF | TGTGCCAGCAGTTTAAATCACAGGGGGAGCTCCTATAATTCACCCCTCCACTTT
- | TRBJ2-7 | once | TRBV10-2 | CASSESPGAAYEQYF | TGCGCCAGCAGTGAGTCGCCAGGGGCTGCCTACGAGCAGTACTTC
- | TRBJ1-5 | - | TRBV12-3/TRBV12-4 | CASSPLGRNQPQHF | TGTGCCAGCAGTCCACTTGGACGGAATCAGCCCCAGCATTTT
TRBD1 | TRBJ1-4 | - | TRBV20-1 | CSSRGGTGREKLFF | TGCAGTTCCCGTGGGGGGACAGGGAGAGAAAAACTGTTTTTT
- | TRBJ2-7 | - | TRBV4-1 | CASSQGGGRLIEQYF | TGCGCCAGCAGCCAAGGTGGCGGTCGGTTGATTGAGCAGTACTTC
- | TRBJ1-4 | - | TRBV4-1 | CASSQGPSTNEKLFF | TGCGCCAGCAGCCAAGGCCCATCAACTAATGAAAAACTGTTTTTT
- | TRBJ1-6 | many | TRBV19 | CASSNEGILGSLHF | TGTGCCAGCTCTAACGAGGGAATTTTAGGTTCCCTCCACTTT
- | TRBJ1-3 | many | TRBV2 | CASSEVGGNTIYF | TGTGCCAGCAGTGAAGTGGGTGGAAACACCATATATTTT
TRBD1 | TRBJ1-2 | - | TRBV20-1 | CSALDRGDGYTF | TGCAGTGCTTTGGACAGGGGAGATGGCTACACCTTC
- | TRBJ1-2 | - | TRBV9 | CASSLKDNYGYTF | TGTGCCAGCAGTTTAAAAGATAACTATGGCTACACCTTC
- | TRBJ1-4 | once | TRBV3-1 | CASSLVGLEEKLFF | TGTGCCAGCAGCCTCGTGGGACTAGAAGAAAAACTGTTTTTT
- | TRBJ2-4 | - | TRBV20-1 | CSARDMGIGNIQYF | TGCAGTGCTAGAGATATGGGGATCGGGAACATTCAGTACTTC
- | TRBJ1-2 | many | TRBV25-1 | CASSEANYGYTF | TGTGCCAGCAGTGAGGCTAACTATGGCTACACCTTC
- | TRBJ1-2 | - | TRBV27 | CASSEGFGYTF | TGTGCCAGCAGTGAAGGGTTCGGCTACACCTTC
- | TRBJ1-1 | many | TRBV12-3/TRBV12-4 | CASRRLLRENTEAFF | TGTGCCAGCAGACGCCTACTCAGGGAGAACACTGAAGCTTTCTTT
TRBD1 | TRBJ1-4 | - | TRBV10-3 | CAISPGTANEKLFF | TGTGCCATCAGTCCCGGGACAGCTAATGAAAAACTGTTTTTT
- | TRBJ2-7 | many | TRBV20-1 | CSATRGFYEQYF | TGCAGTGCTACACGGGGCTTCTACGAGCAGTACTTC
TRBD1 | TRBJ2-5 | - | TRBV24-1 | CATSDSGQGAETQYF | TGTGCCACCAGTGATTCGGGACAGGGGGCAGAGACCCAGTACTTC
TRBD2 | TRBJ2-7 | - | TRBV7-2 | CASSTSVPHYEQYF | TGTGCCAGCAGCACTAGCGTCCCCCACTACGAGCAGTACTTC
TRBD2 | TRBJ2-5 | many | TRBV7-7 | CASSPGLARFGETQYF | TGTGCTAGCAGCCCGGGACTAGCACGGTTTGGGGAGACCCAGTACTTC
- | TRBJ2-7 | - | TRBV6-6 | CASSYSFGDYEQYF | TGTGCCAGCAGTTACTCGTTCGGAGACTACGAGCAGTACTTC
- | TRBJ1-5 | - | TRBV2 | CASSEAGVGQPQHF | TGTGCCAGCAGTGAAGCAGGGGTGGGCCAGCCCCAGCATTTT
- | TRBJ2-7 | - | TRBV7-9 | CASRQGIGEQYF | TGTGCCAGCAGACAGGGAATCGGGGAGCAGTACTTC
- | TRBJ2-7 | - | TRBV12-3/TRBV12-4 | CASRSSAGSYEQYF | TGTGCCAGCAGATCCAGTGCGGGTTCCTACGAGCAGTACTTC
- | TRBJ2-7 | many | TRBV10-3 | CAIRTENSYEQYF | TGTGCCATCAGGACAGAGAACTCCTACGAGCAGTACTTC
- | TRBJ2-7 | many | TRBV7-9 | CASLPATGHSTYEQYF | TGTGCCAGCTTACCCGCTACCGGACATTCCACCTACGAGCAGTACTTC
TRBD1 | TRBJ1-1 | - | TRBV29-1 | CSAGQGASTDTEAFF | TGCAGCGCAGGACAGGGGGCGAGCACGGACACTGAAGCTTTCTTT
- | TRBJ1-2 | many | TRBV7-9 | CASSLAGLGGGYTF | TGTGCCAGCAGCTTAGCCGGACTTGGCGGCGGCTACACCTTC
TRBD1 | TRBJ2-5 | - | TRBV24-1 | CATSDYRQGGETQYF | TGTGCCACCAGTGATTATAGACAGGGCGGAGAGACCCAGTACTTC
- | TRBJ1-1 | once | TRBV5-1 | CASSLEEGLNTEAFF | TGCGCCAGCAGCTTGGAGGAGGGACTGAACACTGAAGCTTTCTTT
TRBD1 | TRBJ2-7 | many | TRBV3-1 | CASSQARDSSYEQYF | TGTGCCAGCAGCCAAGCCCGGGACAGCTCCTACGAGCAGTACTTC
TRBD2 | TRBJ2-5 | many | TRBV29-1 | CSVRTSVAQETQYF | TGCAGCGTCCGGACTAGCGTAGCTCAAGAGACCCAGTACTTC
- | TRBJ2-7 | many | TRBV7-8 | CASSLASVDYEQYF | TGTGCCAGCAGCTTAGCATCGGTAGATTACGAGCAGTACTTC
- | TRBJ2-5 | - | TRBV25-1 | CASSGTGTYLKETQYF | TGTGCCAGCAGTGGAACCGGGACCTACCTAAAAGAGACCCAGTACTTC
TRBD1 | TRBJ1-1 | few | TRBV4-1 | CASSLPDRSNTEAFF | TGTGCCAGCAGCCTCCCGGACAGGTCGAACACTGAAGCTTTCTTT
TRBD1 | TRBJ1-2 | many | TRBV11-1 | CASRDRNYGYTF | TGTGCCAGCCGGGACAGGAACTATGGCTACACCTTC
TRBD1 | TRBJ1-1 | few | TRBV7-9 | CASSPRTGVDTEAFF | TGTGCCAGCTCACCCCGGACAGGGGTTGACACTGAAGCTTTCTTT
- | TRBJ2-6 | - | TRBV2 | CASSENGGNAEAF | TGTGCCAGCAGTGAGAATGGGGGAAACGCTGAAGCTTTC
- | TRBJ1-5 | - | TRBV6-5 | CATTGTSGVWQPQHF | TGTGCCACAACCGGGACTAGCGGGGTATGGCAGCCCCAGCATTTT
TRBD1 | TRBJ2-6 | many | TRBV6-6 | CASSINRGSGANVLTF | TGTGCCAGCAGTATAAACAGGGGCTCTGGGGCCAACGTCCTGACTTTC
TRBD1 | TRBJ2-2 | - | TRBV29-1 | CSVVRQGDTGELFF | TGCAGCGTCGTTAGACAGGGAGACACCGGGGAGCTGTTTTTT
- | TRBJ2-3 | few | TRBV15 | CATSKRPGRLGTDTQYF | TGTGCCACCAGTAAGAGACCCGGGCGACTAGGCACAGATACGCAGTATTTT
TRBD2 | TRBJ2-5 | - | TRBV25-1 | CASSETSGTEKETQYF | TGTGCCAGCAGTGAGACTAGCGGGACGGAAAAAGAGACCCAGTACTTC
- | TRBJ2-7 | few | TRBV6-5 | CASSYSRVTYEQYF | TGTGCCAGCAGTTACTCCAGGGTGACCTACGAGCAGTACTTC
- | TRBJ2-5 | - | TRBV10-3 | CAISESGGTQGTQYF | TGTGCCATCAGTGAGTCAGGCGGCACCCAAGGGACCCAGTACTTC
TRBD1 | TRBJ1-4 | - | TRBV18 | CASSNPGGREKLFF | TGTGCCAGCTCAAACCCAGGGGGAAGGGAAAAACTGTTTTTT